What follows are 21 T cell receptor beta chains derived from one specimen sequenced in a study of cytotoxic CD8 clonotypes in ibrutinib-treated CLL. The data were produced by immunoSEQ multiplex PCR, yet TCRdb's version contains in-frame clones alone and is incomplete. The sample lists some 140,000 clones, more than 85% occurring once. Sequenced here: PBMCs, sampled after 12 months of ibrutinib treatment. The source of these receptors is a human donor with chronic lymphocytic leukemia.

In DNA, the CDR3 is TGTGCCAGCAGCCGGGGACTAGCGGAACAAGAGACCCAGTACTTC. It specifies CASSRGLAEQETQYF. The genes are TRBV7-9 and TRBJ2-5; 11 bases align to TRBD2. Germline V gives CDR1 SEHNR, CDR2 FQNEAQ (reference sequence). Trimming took 5 bases from V and 2 from J; bases not matched to a gene: 4. This CDR3 contains 15 residues.

CDR3 coding DNA: TGTGCCACCAGCACTAGACTAGCGGGAATTGGCAATGAGCAGTTCTTC. Translated, it gives CATSTRLAGIGNEQFF. This chain connects TRBV15 to TRBJ2-1, with 11 bases that match TRBD2. CDR3 length equals 16 residues. Trimming at V came to 4 bases and at J to 6 bases, leaving 8 bases not matched to a gene. Per germline, CDR1 LNHNV and CDR2 YYDKDF (reference sequence).

The rearrangement uses TRBV28 and TRBJ2-5; weak D call: TRBD1 (6 bases). Germline values: CDR1 MDHEN, CDR2 SYDVKM. This CDR3 spans 13 amino acids. V lost 4 bases and J lost 7, with 13 bases in between. This CDR3 reads CASSSNDRLTQYF. The CDR3 DNA follows: TGTGCCAGCAGTTCCAATGACAGGCTGACCCAGTACTTC.

The chain is built from TRBV5-1 and TRBJ1-2; D not certain. The germline V gene has CDR1 SGHRS and CDR2 YFSETQ. V was clipped by 0 bases and J by 0 bases, with 12 bases between them. The CDR3 is made up of 16 amino acids. The CDR3 sequence: CASSLVGQLANYGYTF. The CDR3 nucleotides are TGCGCCAGCAGCTTGGTAGGCCAGTTAGCTAACTATGGCTACACCTTC.

The chain couples TRBV19 to TRBJ2-7, with 10 bases fitting TRBD2. The CDR3 consists of 14 residues. The V gene's germline CDR1 is LNHDA and CDR2 SQIVND (reference sequence). Trimming cost V 6 bases and J 3 bases; bases outside gene matches: 5. CDR3 in amino acids: CASRGLAEVYEQYF. The CDR3 DNA follows: TGTGCCAGTAGAGGACTAGCGGAAGTCTACGAGCAGTACTTC. Using reference TRBV19 and TRBJ2-7 for the parts outside the CDR3, the full variable domain is DGGITQSPKYLFRKEGQNVTLSCEQNLNHDAMYWYRQDPGQGLRLIYYSQIVNDFQKGDIAEGYSVSREKKESFPLTVTSAQKNPTAFYLCASRGLAEVYEQYFGPGTRLTVT.

The count of this clone is one. J is TRBJ2-3 and V is TRBV6-6; D possibly corresponds to TRBD2 (7 bases). Trimming took off 4 bases at V and 2 bases at J, with 16 bases between the two ends. This CDR3 comprises 16 residues. Germline V CDR1 and CDR2: MNHNY, SVGAGI (reference sequence). As DNA, the CDR3 is TGTGCCAGCAGTTCCTTAGGGGGGGGCGCCACAGATACGCAGTATTTT. Translated: CASSSLGGGATDTQYF.

The chain recombines TRBV5-4 with TRBJ2-5; D perhaps matches TRBD2 (6 bases). With 7 bases removed from V and 5 bases from J, the gap between germline ends came to 15 bases. CDR1 SGHNT and CDR2 YYREEE come from the germline V gene (reference sequence). The CDR3 is 13 amino acids. The CDR3: CASHIASEETQYF. CDR3 DNA sequence: TGTGCCAGCCATATTGCTAGCGAGGAGACCCAGTACTTC. The variable domain in full, completed from reference TRBV5-4 and TRBJ2-5, reads ETGVTQSPTHLIKTRGQQVTLRCSSQSGHNTVSWYQQALGQGPQFIFQYYREEENGRGNFPPRFSGLQFPNYSSELNVNALELDDSALYLCASHIASEETQYFGPGTRLLVL.

The gene calls are TRBV19 and TRBJ2-2; the D gene could be TRBD1 or TRBD2 (5 bases each). Between the trimmed V and J ends, which lost 9 bases and 1 base, there was a span of 9 bases. CDR1 and CDR2 (germline): LNHDA, SQIVND (reference sequence). This CDR3 has 13 amino acids. CDR3: CASSGRNTGELFF. CDR3 bases: TGTGCCAGCTCAGGGAGGAACACCGGGGAGCTGTTTTTT.

This rearrangement joins TRBV28 to TRBJ2-1; TRBD2 matches at 8 bases. Trimming at V came to 1 base and at J to 7 bases, leaving 6 bases not matched to a gene. The CDR3 is 15 residues long. Germline CDR1 MDHEN, CDR2 SYDVKM. The CDR3 DNA reads as TGTGCCAGCAGTTTATTGGCTAGCGGGTGGAATGAGCAGTTCTTC. This gives the protein CASSLLASGWNEQFF.

The V and J genes are TRBV9 and TRBJ2-2, with D perhaps being TRBD1 or TRBD2 (5 bases each). The V gene lost 0 bases and the J gene lost 5 bases, with 11 bases spanning the gap. The CDR3 length is 15 residues. Germline V gene lookup returns CDR1 SGDLS and CDR2 YYNGEE. DNA for the CDR3: TGTGCCAGCAGCGTAGGAAGTTGGGGGACCGGGGAGCTGTTTTTT. Protein: CASSVGSWGTGELFF.

The rearrangement links TRBV19 to TRBJ2-5; TRBD1 is a possible D gene (7 bases). CDR1 is LNHDA and CDR2 is SQIVND in the germline V gene (reference sequence). The CDR3 is 14 amino acids. With 5 bases removed from V and 6 bases from J, the gap between germline ends came to 16 bases. CDR3 amino acids: CASSRETGRKTQYF. The CDR3 region has the DNA TGTGCCAGTAGTCGCGAGACAGGGAGGAAGACCCAGTACTTC.

This chain joins TRBV5-8 and TRBJ1-2; no reliable D call. This CDR3 is 8 amino acids long. From germline, CDR1 is SGHTS and CDR2 YDEGEE. V was pared by 10 bases and J by 4 bases, with 2 bases between. CDR3 nucleotides: TGTGCCCGCTATGGCTACACCTTC. It encodes CARYGYTF.

This clone was found a few times. The rearrangement joins TRBV6-5 to TRBJ2-6; D is possibly TRBD1 (5 bases). CDR1 is MNHEY and CDR2 is SVGAGI in the germline V gene. The CDR3 totals 16 residues. Trimming left V 4 bases short and J 0 bases short, with 10 bases between. CDR3 DNA sequence: TGTGCCAGCAGTTCTGACAGCTTCTCTGGGGCCAACGTCCTGACTTTC. The encoded protein is CASSSDSFSGANVLTF.

This chain links TRBV14 with TRBJ1-2; D is ambiguous. Germline CDR1 SGHDN, CDR2 FVKESK. CDR3 length: 13 residues. Trimming left V 4 bases short and J 4 bases short, with 10 bases between. CDR3 sequence: CASSPVKVYGYTF. CDR3 nucleotides: TGTGCCAGCAGCCCGGTAAAGGTCTATGGCTACACCTTC.

This clone was recorded once. This chain uses TRBV19 with TRBJ2-7; 11 positions match TRBD1. The CDR3 contains 14 residues. The junction had 3 bases not matched to a gene; V was cut back by 6 bases and J by 2 bases. The germline gives CDR1 LNHDA, CDR2 SQIVND (reference sequence). The CDR3 loop reads CASSLGQGAYEQYF. As DNA, the CDR3 is TGTGCCAGTAGCCTGGGACAGGGGGCCTACGAGCAGTACTTC.

The chain joins TRBV18 to TRBJ1-1; D gene unclear. Germline-derived CDR1 and CDR2 are KGHSH and LQKENI. This CDR3 has 14 residues. Trimming took 2 bases from V and 1 from J, leaving 8 bases between them. This chain's CDR3 is CASSPSQKNTEAFF. The CDR3 DNA sequence: TGTGCCAGCTCACCAAGCCAGAAGAACACTGAAGCTTTCTTT.

This clone was picked up a small number of times. The gene calls are TRBV25-1 and TRBJ2-3; 8 bases fit TRBD1. CDR3 size: 14 residues. V was pared by 7 bases and J by 4 bases, with 7 bases of the junction left unmatched. Germline loops: CDR1 MGHDK, CDR2 SYGVNS. CDR3 in amino acids: CASNRQGASDTQYF. For the CDR3, the DNA is TGTGCCAGCAACCGTCAGGGGGCTTCAGATACGCAGTATTTT.

The chain is built from TRBV27 and TRBJ1-5; D is unresolved. This CDR3 region has 15 residues. Germline V gives CDR1 MNHEY, CDR2 SMNVEV (reference sequence). V was shortened by 6 bases and J by 0 bases, with 12 bases between the two germline ends. CDR3 DNA sequence: TGTGCCAGCAGCCAGGCCCCGGATAGCAATCAGCCCCAGCATTTT. Amino acids: CASSQAPDSNQPQHF.

The chain employs TRBV6-1 and TRBJ1-2; perhaps TRBD1 as D (6 bases). Trimming took off 4 bases at V and 1 base at J, with 16 bases between the two ends. The germline gives CDR1 MNHNS, CDR2 SASEGT. The CDR3 runs 16 residues. This chain's CDR3 is CASSATGLSLNYGYTF. As DNA, the CDR3 is TGTGCCAGCAGTGCTACAGGGCTCTCCCTTAACTATGGCTACACCTTC.

The gene calls are TRBV14 and TRBJ2-6; 11 nucleotides align to TRBD2. The CDR3 is 16 residues long. The germline CDR1 and CDR2 sequences are SGHDN and FVKESK. V trimming: 3 bases; J trimming: 2 bases; junction bases outside the gene matches: 0. The CDR3 DNA reads as TGTGCCAGCAGCCAGACTAGCGGGACTGGGGCCAACGTCCTGACTTTC. Protein sequence: CASSQTSGTGANVLTF.

This clone was detected only a few times. The chain is built from TRBV18 and TRBJ2-7; D is tentatively TRBD1 or TRBD2 (5 bases each). The CDR3 extends over 14 amino acids. Trimming stripped 3 bases from V and 5 bases from J, with 14 bases between. The germline gives CDR1 KGHSH, CDR2 LQKENI. This CDR3 is CASSPARGLNEQYF. The CDR3 DNA reads as TGTGCCAGCTCACCGGCTCGGGGCCTCAACGAGCAGTACTTC. The full variable domain, with the rest looked up from reference TRBV18 and TRBJ2-7, is NAGVMQNPRHLVRRRGQEARLRCSPMKGHSHVYWYRQLPEEGLKFMVYLQKENIIDESGMPKERFSAEFPKEGPSILRIQQVVRGDSAAYFCASSPARGLNEQYFGPGTRLTVT.